A single sample is the source of the 18 T cell receptor beta chains below, sequenced in a study of T cells after yellow fever vaccination. TCRdb independently ran MiXCR on the 5' RACE reads; one entry per CDR3 protein. This table holds approximately 340,000 distinct CDR3 sequences, 8.7% found once. The source was PBMCs, collected on the day of the first yellow fever vaccination. These receptors came from a man aged 18 to 30 who received the YFV17D yellow fever vaccine.

As for this clonotype: The conserved phenylalanine or tryptophan is not found at the CDR3 terminus, so this likely reflects a read error. V is TRBV20-1 and J is TRBJ1-6, with D unresolved. CDR1 is DFQATT and CDR2 is SNEGSKA in the germline V gene (reference sequence). Trimming took 5 bases from V and 13 from J, leaving 3 bases between them. The CDR3 has 8 residues. This chain's CDR3 is CSAPPLHL. The CDR3, as DNA: TGCAGTGCTCCCCCCCTCCACTTA.

This clonotype showed up just a few times. The chain is built from TRBV6-2 or TRBV6-3 and TRBJ1-1, with D maybe TRBD1 (5 bases). Germline lookup yields CDR1 MNHEY and CDR2 SVGEGT. The CDR3 runs to 14 residues. Trimming cost V 6 bases and J 7 bases, with 18 bases left between them. The CDR3 nucleotides read TGTGCCAGCAGCCCTAGGGACGGGGCGTTTGAAGCTTTCTTT. This codes for CASSPRDGAFEAFF.

The chain recombines TRBV3-1 with TRBJ1-1; possibly TRBD1 for D (6 bases). With 4 bases removed from V and 7 bases from J, the gap between germline ends came to 16 bases. The CDR3 spans 14 residues. Germline CDR1 and CDR2: LGHDT and YNNKEL (reference sequence). DNA of the CDR3: TGTGCCAGCAGCCCGTTACAGGGAGGTCGTGAAGCTTTCTTT. Its translation: CASSPLQGGREAFF.

This clonotype was recorded many times. The genes are TRBV7-2 and TRBJ2-7; TRBD1 or TRBD2 may be the D gene (5 bases each). Germline assignment: CDR1 SGHTA and CDR2 FQGNSA. The V gene lost 5 bases and the J gene lost 2 bases, with 13 bases spanning the gap. CDR3 size: 14 residues. The CDR3, as DNA: TGTGCCAGCAGCCTCCGGGACGGACCCTACGAGCAGTACTTC. Its protein product is CASSLRDGPYEQYF.

The chain has TRBV9 and TRBJ2-6, with D unclear. The germline V gene has CDR1 SGDLS and CDR2 YYNGEE. The CDR3 is 13 residues long. V gave up 0 bases and J gave up 5 bases, with 3 bases separating them. The CDR3 here is CASSVGWANVLTF. Here the CDR3 DNA reads TGTGCCAGCAGCGTAGGTTGGGCCAACGTCCTGACTTTC.

The chain combines TRBV29-1 with TRBJ2-7, with 7 bases fitting TRBD1. The V and J ends lost 5 bases and 5 bases, in that order; junction bases with no gene match: 6. CDR1 and CDR2 from the germline V gene are SQVTM and ANQGSEA. This CDR3 comprises 12 residues. CDR3: CSVFRDSHEQYF. The CDR3 DNA sequence: TGCAGCGTTTTCCGGGACAGTCACGAGCAGTACTTC.

This chain connects TRBV6-1 to TRBJ2-3; 7 bases are shared with TRBD2. Per the germline V gene, CDR1 is MNHNS and CDR2 is SASEGT. This CDR3 contains 15 residues. The junction had 3 bases not matched to a gene; V was cut back by 2 bases and J by 1 base. This CDR3 reads CASSENGGGTDTQYF. The DNA for the CDR3 is TGTGCCAGCAGTGAAAATGGGGGGGGCACAGATACGCAGTATTTT.

This clonotype was detected only a few times. J is TRBJ1-1 and V is TRBV7-2; the D gene is possibly TRBD1 (5 bases). The CDR3 runs 11 residues. V was clipped by 8 bases and J by 12 bases, with 16 bases between them. The germline CDR1 and CDR2 sequences are SGHTA and FQGNSA. The CDR3 DNA follows: TGTGCCAGCCTTCACGGGGCTGGATCTTTCTTT. It encodes CASLHGAGSFF.

This clonotype was observed a few times. This rearrangement joins TRBV4-2 to TRBJ1-3; weak D call: TRBD1 (5 bases). With 1 base removed from V and 6 bases from J, the gap between germline ends came to 16 bases. The CDR3 runs 16 residues. Germline V gives CDR1 LGHNA, CDR2 YNFKEQ. CDR3: CASSQGGGTAENTIYF. CDR3 nucleotide sequence: TGTGCCAGCAGCCAAGGCGGCGGGACGGCTGAAAACACCATATATTTT.

This clonotype was recorded many times. The chain carries TRBV4-1 and TRBJ2-7; tentative D call: TRBD1 (6 bases). The V end was cut by 0 bases, the J end by 4 bases, with 10 bases between. Germline CDR1 and CDR2: MGHRA and YSYEKL. CDR3 length equals 14 residues. CDR3 bases: TGCGCCAGCAGCCAAGACGCAGGGACATACGAGCAGTACGTC. Encoded protein: CASSQDAGTYEQYV.

This clonotype was observed a few times. The chain employs TRBV7-3 and TRBJ2-5; 7 positions agree with TRBD2. Trimming cost V 5 bases and J 5 bases; bases outside gene matches: 11. The CDR3 runs 15 residues. Germline V gene sequence: CDR1 SGHTA, CDR2 FQGTGA. The CDR3 here is CASSPPGLERETQYF. For the CDR3, the DNA is TGTGCCAGCAGCCCACCTGGACTAGAACGGGAGACCCAGTACTTC.

This clonotype was picked up many times. This chain connects TRBV20-1 to TRBJ2-1; 10 positions match TRBD2. V dropped 2 bases and J dropped 8; count of bases not matched to a gene: 6. The CDR3 has 14 amino acids. CDR1 is DFQATT, CDR2 SNEGSKA, per germline (reference sequence). CDR3 amino acids: CSARTSGGADEQFF. CDR3 nucleotides: TGCAGTGCTAGAACCAGCGGGGGGGCGGATGAGCAGTTCTTC.

The chain carries TRBV3-1 and TRBJ2-2; D is ambiguous. V was trimmed by 4 bases and J by 7 bases, leaving 13 bases between them. The germline V gene has CDR1 LGHDT and CDR2 YNNKEL (reference sequence). The CDR3 covers 14 residues. Here the CDR3 reads CASSPPVEIGELFF. As DNA, the CDR3 is TGTGCCAGCAGCCCACCCGTTGAGATCGGGGAGCTGTTTTTT.

The table lists this clonotype with a few counts. The chain combines TRBV15 with TRBJ2-2; TRBD1 aligns across 11 bases. V lost 8 bases and J lost 4; bases outside the gene matches: 6. Germline V lookup: CDR1 LNHNV, CDR2 YYDKDF (reference sequence). The CDR3 is 15 amino acids. CDR3 in amino acids: CATLLGQGATGELFF. The CDR3 nucleotides read TGTGCCACCCTCCTTGGACAGGGGGCCACCGGGGAGCTGTTTTTT.

The gene calls are TRBV6-2 or TRBV6-3 and TRBJ1-2; 7 nucleotides match TRBD1. Losses at the gene ends were 4 bases for V and 6 bases for J; bases not matched to a gene: 8. The CDR3 extends over 14 amino acids. Germline V gene sequence: CDR1 MNHEY, CDR2 SVGEGT. DNA of the CDR3: TGTGCCAGCAGTTGGCAAAGGGGGCTTGATGGCTACACCTTC. This gives the protein CASSWQRGLDGYTF.

This clonotype was recorded many times. The chain has TRBV6-1 and TRBJ2-5; D may be TRBD1 (6 bases). Germline V gene data show CDR1 as MNHNS and CDR2 as SASEGT. This CDR3 is 13 amino acids long. V dropped 4 bases and J dropped 5 bases, with 11 bases sitting between them. CDR3 DNA sequence: TGTGCCAGCAGTGTACAGGGTCGGGAGACCCAGTACTTC. Translated, it gives CASSVQGRETQYF.

In this sample, this clonotype turned up a few times. The chain carries TRBV5-1 and TRBJ1-1; the D gene is possibly TRBD1 (5 bases). Germline V gives CDR1 SGHRS, CDR2 YFSETQ. This CDR3 is built from 13 residues. Deletions cut 4 bases from V and 1 base from J, with 8 bases between. The CDR3 bases are TGCGCCAGCAGCGCCGGGGCGAACACTGAAGCTTTCTTT. Residues: CASSAGANTEAFF.

The rearrangement links TRBV11-2 to TRBJ2-1, with TRBD2 as a possible D gene (8 bases). The germline gives CDR1 SGHAT, CDR2 FQNNGV. The CDR3 contains 16 residues. Trimming stripped 3 bases from V and 0 bases from J, with 12 bases between. The CDR3 DNA sequence: TGTGCCAGCAGCTTGCGGGGGGACAGCTCCTACAATGAGCAGTTCTTC. Its protein is CASSLRGDSSYNEQFF.